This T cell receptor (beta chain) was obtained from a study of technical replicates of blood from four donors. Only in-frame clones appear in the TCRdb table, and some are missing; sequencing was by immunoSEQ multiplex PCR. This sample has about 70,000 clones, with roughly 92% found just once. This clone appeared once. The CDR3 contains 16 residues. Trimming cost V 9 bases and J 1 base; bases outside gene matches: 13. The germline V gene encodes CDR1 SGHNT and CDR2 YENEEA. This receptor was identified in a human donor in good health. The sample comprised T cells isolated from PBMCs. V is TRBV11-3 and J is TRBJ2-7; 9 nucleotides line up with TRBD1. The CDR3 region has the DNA TGTGCCAGAACAACCGGGACAGGGATAATTTCCTACGAGCAGTACTTC. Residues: CARTTGTGIISYEQYF.